The 18 T cell receptor beta chains below were found in one sample sequenced in a study of blood T cell repertoires in COVID-19. TCRdb keeps only in-frame clones here, not all; method: immunoSEQ multiplex PCR. The sample includes 90,000 to 130,000 clones, over 75% of them seen just once. What was sequenced was peripheral blood. The receptors shown here come from a human donor in a cohort sampled during active COVID-19.

CDR3 sequence reads: CASGPWELFF. CDR3 coding DNA: TGTGCCAGTGGCCCGTGGGAGCTGTTTTTT. The chain employs TRBV19 and TRBJ2-2, with D unclear. This CDR3 region has 10 residues. Germline-derived CDR1 and CDR2 are LNHDA and SQIVND (reference sequence). Trimming took 8 bases from V and 9 from J, leaving 7 bases between them.

This chain uses TRBV5-1 with TRBJ2-7, with D perhaps matching TRBD1 (6 bases). V was trimmed by 1 base and J by 0 bases, leaving 11 bases between them. The CDR3 length is 15 residues. Per the germline V gene, CDR1 is SGHRS and CDR2 is YFSETQ. This chain's CDR3 is CASSLQQGSSYEQYF. Written as DNA, the CDR3 is TGCGCCAGCAGCTTGCAGCAGGGGTCCTCCTACGAGCAGTACTTC.

The J gene is TRBJ1-2, the V gene TRBV5-4; unclear D gene. Trimming took 1 base from V and 4 from J, leaving 17 bases between them. Germline lookup yields CDR1 SGHNT and CDR2 YYREEE (reference sequence). The CDR3 extends over 16 amino acids. Written as DNA, the CDR3 is TGTGCCAGCAGCTTGAGGTTTCTAACGGGAGCCTATGGCTACACCTTC. Encoded protein: CASSLRFLTGAYGYTF.

This clone has just one count. The chain is built from TRBV5-6 and TRBJ2-5; a weak D match, TRBD2 (6 bases). Looked up from germline, CDR1 is SGHDT and CDR2 is YYEEEE. V shed 4 bases and J shed 5 bases, with 12 bases lying between them. This CDR3 comprises 13 residues. The DNA of the CDR3 is TGTGCCAGCAGCGGGACGGGGGTTGAGACCCAGTACTTC. The encoded protein is CASSGTGVETQYF.

The genes are TRBV6-1 and TRBJ2-5, with TRBD1 identical over 8 bases. This CDR3 has 15 amino acids. Germline assignment: CDR1 MNHNS and CDR2 SASEGT. V shed 3 bases, J shed 13 bases, and the junction held 16 bases outside the gene matches. The CDR3 DNA sequence: TGTGCCAGCAGTGAGACAGGCAGGGGGCTAGGTCTTCCGTACTTC. This sequence encodes CASSETGRGLGLPYF.

The chain uses TRBV9 and TRBJ2-1, with D perhaps matching TRBD1 (5 bases). Trimming stripped 0 bases from V and 6 bases from J, with 10 bases between. CDR1 and CDR2 from the germline V gene are SGDLS and YYNGEE. The CDR3 has 14 amino acids. The CDR3 DNA is TGTGCCAGCAGCGTAGGGGGCTTTCCCAATGAGCAGTTCTTC. Translated: CASSVGGFPNEQFF.

Only a few counts were recorded for this clone. The chain combines TRBV10-3 with TRBJ2-1, with 11 positions matching TRBD2. Germline V gene sequence: CDR1 ENHRY, CDR2 SYGVKD. The CDR3 contains 16 residues. Unmatched junction bases numbered 3, after V lost 0 bases and J lost 5 bases. The CDR3 here is CAISESMTSGDNEQFF. The CDR3 DNA is TGTGCCATCAGTGAGTCAATGACTAGCGGGGACAATGAGCAGTTCTTC.

This clone was recorded once. V usage is TRBV6-5 and J usage is TRBJ1-2; D possibly corresponds to TRBD1 (6 bases). Trimming shortened V by 6 bases and J by 7 bases, and 21 bases separated the two germline ends. The CDR3 has 15 amino acids. CDR1 MNHEY and CDR2 SVGAGI come from the germline V gene. The DNA for the CDR3 is TGTGCCAGCAGCCCAAACCACAGGGTCGGAGGTGGCTACACCTTC. Its translation is CASSPNHRVGGGYTF.

This chain joins TRBV19 and TRBJ1-4; maybe TRBD1 (5 bases). The CDR3 is made up of 15 amino acids. Trimming pared 6 bases from V and 2 bases from J, leaving 13 bases between. Germline CDR1 is LNHDA and CDR2 is SQIVND (reference sequence). The CDR3 protein is CASSPRAGTNEKLFF. CDR3 DNA: TGTGCCAGTAGCCCAAGGGCAGGGACTAATGAAAAACTGTTTTTT.

This chain links TRBV18 with TRBJ2-7, with TRBD2 matching over 8 bases. This CDR3 is 15 amino acids long. The V segment lost 6 bases and the J segment 3 bases; nucleotides outside the gene matches: 10. Germline loops: CDR1 KGHSH, CDR2 LQKENI. CDR3 sequence (DNA): TGTGCCAGCTCCCCGGGGGGGATTGCCCTCTACGAGCAGTACTTC. Translated: CASSPGGIALYEQYF. Using reference TRBV18 and TRBJ2-7 for the parts outside the CDR3, the full variable domain is NAGVMQNPRHLVRRRGQEARLRCSPMKGHSHVYWYRQLPEEGLKFMVYLQKENIIDESGMPKERFSAEFPKEGPSILRIQQVVRGDSAAYFCASSPGGIALYEQYFGPGTRLTVT.

There are a few counts of this clone. The V call is TRBV7-2, the J call TRBJ1-1, with D perhaps TRBD1 (5 bases). V was shortened by 1 base and J by 0 bases, with 15 bases between the two germline ends. This CDR3 comprises 17 residues. Looked up from germline, CDR1 is SGHTA and CDR2 is FQGNSA. The CDR3 DNA is TGTGCCAGCAGCTTAGTATCTAGGGGCAGAATGAACACTGAAGCTTTCTTT. Residues: CASSLVSRGRMNTEAFF.

The chain carries TRBV6-6 and TRBJ1-2; D perhaps matches TRBD1 (6 bases). The CDR3 is made up of 14 amino acids. Trimming stripped 0 bases from V and 8 bases from J, with 13 bases between. CDR1 is MNHNY, CDR2 SVGAGI, per germline (reference sequence). The CDR3 here is CASSYSQGSSGYTF. The CDR3 DNA sequence: TGTGCCAGCAGTTACTCACAGGGCTCGAGCGGCTACACCTTC.

The V call is TRBV10-2, the J call TRBJ2-1; 13 positions match TRBD2. The germline V gene encodes CDR1 WSHSY and CDR2 SAAADI. The CDR3 has 16 amino acids. Trimming removed 6 bases from V and 5 bases from J; junction bases left unmatched: 7. In DNA, the CDR3 is TGCGCCAGCAGGCGGACTAGCGGGAGTCTGGACAATGAGCAGTTCTTC. Protein sequence: CASRRTSGSLDNEQFF.

The chain uses TRBV10-3 and TRBJ1-2; D might be TRBD1 (5 bases). Germline-derived CDR1 and CDR2 are ENHRY and SYGVKD. V lost 0 bases and J 7 bases, leaving 12 bases between the germline ends. There are 14 residues in the CDR3. CDR3 sequence (DNA): TGTGCCATCAGTGAGTCGCCAGGGTCGGGTGGCTACACCTTC. Amino acids: CAISESPGSGGYTF.

The V call is TRBV7-9, the J call TRBJ1-5, with D possibly being TRBD1 (5 bases). Trimming took off 3 bases at V and 12 bases at J, with 12 bases between the two ends. CDR3 length equals 12 residues. Germline V gene sequence: CDR1 SEHNR, CDR2 FQNEAQ (reference sequence). Here the CDR3 DNA reads TGTGCCAGCAGCTTCGGGACTGAACTCCAGCATTTT. Protein: CASSFGTELQHF.

The chain has TRBV6-5 and TRBJ2-2; 7 nucleotides match TRBD2. The CDR3 has 14 amino acids. Looked up from germline, CDR1 is MNHEY and CDR2 is SVGAGI. J gave up 5 bases and V 8 bases, and 8 bases lay outside the gene matches. The CDR3 bases are TGTGCCAGCCTGGGGACCGGGGGGACCGGGGAGCTGTTTTTT. Translated, it gives CASLGTGGTGELFF.

On this clone itself: This may stem from a read error, because a much larger clone lies one nucleotide away. The chain recombines TRBV6-6 with TRBJ1-2; TRBD1 aligns across 9 bases. CDR3 size: 14 residues. The germline CDR1 and CDR2 sequences are MNHNY and SVGAGI (reference sequence). The ends lost 4 bases at V and 2 bases at J; junction bases unmatched: 2. CDR3 sequence: CASSSGTGNYGYTF. CDR3 bases: TGTGCCAGCAGTTCCGGGACAGGGAACTATGGCTACACCTTC.

V is TRBV6-5 and J is TRBJ2-1; no clear D. The V end was cut by 4 bases, the J end by 9 bases, with 10 bases between. Germline V gives CDR1 MNHEY, CDR2 SVGAGI. The CDR3 totals 12 residues. CDR3 DNA sequence: TGTGCCAGCAGTTCGCTCACCGGTGAGCAGTTCTTC. As protein: CASSSLTGEQFF.